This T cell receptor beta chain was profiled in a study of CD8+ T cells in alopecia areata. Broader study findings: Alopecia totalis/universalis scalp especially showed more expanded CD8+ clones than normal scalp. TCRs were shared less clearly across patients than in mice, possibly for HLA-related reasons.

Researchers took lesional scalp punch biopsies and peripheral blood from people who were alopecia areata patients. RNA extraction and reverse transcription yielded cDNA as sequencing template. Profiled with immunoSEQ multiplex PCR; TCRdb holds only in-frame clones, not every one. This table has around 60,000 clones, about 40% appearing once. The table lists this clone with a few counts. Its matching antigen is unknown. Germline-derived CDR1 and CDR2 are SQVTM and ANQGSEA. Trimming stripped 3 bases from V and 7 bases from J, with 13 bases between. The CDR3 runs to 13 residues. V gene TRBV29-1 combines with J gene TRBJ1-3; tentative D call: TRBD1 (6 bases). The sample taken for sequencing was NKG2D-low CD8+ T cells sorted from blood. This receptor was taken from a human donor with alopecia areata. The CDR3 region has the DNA TGCAGCGTTGAGGCCCACAGGGACAACACCATATATTTT. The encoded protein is CSVEAHRDNTIYF.